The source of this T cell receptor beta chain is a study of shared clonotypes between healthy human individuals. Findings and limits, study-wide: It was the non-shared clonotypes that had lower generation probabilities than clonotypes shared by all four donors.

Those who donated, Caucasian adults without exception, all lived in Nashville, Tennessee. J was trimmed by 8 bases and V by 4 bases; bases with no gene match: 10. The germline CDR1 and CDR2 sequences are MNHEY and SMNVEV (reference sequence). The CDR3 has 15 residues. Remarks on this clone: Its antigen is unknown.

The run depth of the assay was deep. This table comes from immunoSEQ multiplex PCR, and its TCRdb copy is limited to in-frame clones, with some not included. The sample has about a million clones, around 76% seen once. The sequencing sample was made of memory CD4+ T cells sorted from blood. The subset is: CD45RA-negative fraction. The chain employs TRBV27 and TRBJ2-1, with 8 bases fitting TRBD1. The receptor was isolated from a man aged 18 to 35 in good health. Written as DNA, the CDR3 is TGTGCCAGCAGTTCGCCAGGGGGCAGAAGGGATGAGCAGTTCTTC. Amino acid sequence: CASSSPGGRRDEQFF.